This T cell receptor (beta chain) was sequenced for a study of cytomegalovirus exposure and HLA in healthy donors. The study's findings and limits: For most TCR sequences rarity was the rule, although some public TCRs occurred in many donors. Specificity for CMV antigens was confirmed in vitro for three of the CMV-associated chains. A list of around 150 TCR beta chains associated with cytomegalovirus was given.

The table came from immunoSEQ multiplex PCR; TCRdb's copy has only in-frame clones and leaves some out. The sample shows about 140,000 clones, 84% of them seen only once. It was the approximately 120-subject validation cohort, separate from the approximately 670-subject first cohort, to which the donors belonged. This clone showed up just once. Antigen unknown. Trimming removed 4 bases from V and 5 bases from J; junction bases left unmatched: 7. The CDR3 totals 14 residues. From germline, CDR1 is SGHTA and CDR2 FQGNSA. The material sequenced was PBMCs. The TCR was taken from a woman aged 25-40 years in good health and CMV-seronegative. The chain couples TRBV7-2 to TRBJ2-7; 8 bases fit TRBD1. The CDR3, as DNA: TGTGCCAGCAGCTGGAAGACAGGGGTCAACGAGCAGTACTTC. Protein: CASSWKTGVNEQYF.